This T cell receptor (beta chain) was captured by sequencing in a study of blood T cells in healthy people across ages. This clonotype was seen more than once but under ten times. Through a sample-barcoded 5' primer and a J-beta primer mix, a second PCR was run for about 6 to 11 cycles. TCRdb called the 5' RACE reads again in MiXCR, with one record for every CDR3 protein. Among about 1.8 million distinct CDR3 sequences listed, 40% to 55% were seen once. The receptor was isolated from a woman aged 40 to 50 in good health. Sequenced: blood.

The CDR3 sequence is CASSSTRASGGAGLGNEQFF. DNA for the CDR3: TGTGCCAGCAGCTCCACACGGGCTAGCGGGGGGGCCGGGCTAGGTAATGAGCAGTTCTTC. The genes are TRBV7-3 and TRBJ2-1, with TRBD2 identical over 12 bases. Trimming at V came to 4 bases and at J to 7 bases, leaving 20 bases not matched to a gene. Germline V CDR1 and CDR2: SGHTA, FQGTGA. This CDR3 contains 20 residues.